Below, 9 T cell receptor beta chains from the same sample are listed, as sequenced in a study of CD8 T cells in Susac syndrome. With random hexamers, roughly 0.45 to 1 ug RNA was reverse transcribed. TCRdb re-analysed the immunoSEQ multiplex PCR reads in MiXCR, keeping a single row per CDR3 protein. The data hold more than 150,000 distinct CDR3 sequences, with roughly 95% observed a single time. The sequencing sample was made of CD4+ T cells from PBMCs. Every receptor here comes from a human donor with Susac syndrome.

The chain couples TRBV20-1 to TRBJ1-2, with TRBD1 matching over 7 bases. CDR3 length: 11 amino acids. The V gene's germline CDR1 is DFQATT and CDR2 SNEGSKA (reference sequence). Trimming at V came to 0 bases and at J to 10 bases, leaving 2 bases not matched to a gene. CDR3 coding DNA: TGCAGTGCTAGAGACGACAGGGCCTACACCTTC. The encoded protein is CSARDDRAYTF.

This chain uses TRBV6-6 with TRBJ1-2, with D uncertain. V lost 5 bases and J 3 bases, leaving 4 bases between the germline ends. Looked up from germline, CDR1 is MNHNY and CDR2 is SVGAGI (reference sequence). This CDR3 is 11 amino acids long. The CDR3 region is CASSKDYGYTF. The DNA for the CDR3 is TGTGCCAGCAGTAAGGACTATGGCTACACCTTC.

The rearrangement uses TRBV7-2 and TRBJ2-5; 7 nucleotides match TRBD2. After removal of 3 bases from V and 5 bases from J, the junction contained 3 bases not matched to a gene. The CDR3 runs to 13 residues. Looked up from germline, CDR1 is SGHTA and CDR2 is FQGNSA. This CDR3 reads CASSFMGGETQYF. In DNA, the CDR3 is TGTGCCAGCAGCTTCATGGGGGGGGAGACCCAGTACTTC.

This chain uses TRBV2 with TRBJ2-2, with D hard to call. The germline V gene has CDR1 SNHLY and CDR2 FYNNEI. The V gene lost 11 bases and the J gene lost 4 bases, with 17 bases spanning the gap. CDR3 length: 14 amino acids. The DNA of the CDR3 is TGTGCCGCGTCCAGCGATGGCCGCACCGGGGAGCTGTTTTTT. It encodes CAASSDGRTGELFF.

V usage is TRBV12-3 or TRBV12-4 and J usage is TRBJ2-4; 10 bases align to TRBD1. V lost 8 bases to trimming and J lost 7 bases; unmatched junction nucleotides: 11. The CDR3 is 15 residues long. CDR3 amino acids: CASGLDRGRSNIQYF. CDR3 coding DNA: TGTGCCAGCGGATTAGACAGGGGGCGAAGCAACATTCAGTACTTC.

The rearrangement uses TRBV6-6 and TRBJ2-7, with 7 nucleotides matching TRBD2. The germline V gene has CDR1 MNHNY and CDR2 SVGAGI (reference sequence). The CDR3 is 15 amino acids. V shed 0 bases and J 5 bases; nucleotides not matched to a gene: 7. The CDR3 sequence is CASSYSRSSGDEQYF. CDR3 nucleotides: TGTGCCAGCAGTTACTCGCGGTCTAGCGGAGACGAGCAGTACTTC.

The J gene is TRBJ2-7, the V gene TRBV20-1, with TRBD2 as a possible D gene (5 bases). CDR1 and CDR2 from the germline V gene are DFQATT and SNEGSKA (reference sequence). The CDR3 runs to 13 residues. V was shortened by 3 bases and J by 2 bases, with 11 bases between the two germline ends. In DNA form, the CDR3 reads TGCAGTGCTAGCCTGCCGGGAACCTACGAGCAGTACTTC. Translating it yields CSASLPGTYEQYF.

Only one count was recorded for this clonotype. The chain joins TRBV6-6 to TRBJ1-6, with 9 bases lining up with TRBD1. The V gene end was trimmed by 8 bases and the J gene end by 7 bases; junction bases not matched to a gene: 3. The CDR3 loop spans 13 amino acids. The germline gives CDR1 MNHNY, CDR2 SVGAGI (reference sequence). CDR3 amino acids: CASGGQGNSPLHF. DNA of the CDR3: TGTGCCAGCGGAGGACAGGGGAATTCACCCCTCCACTTT.

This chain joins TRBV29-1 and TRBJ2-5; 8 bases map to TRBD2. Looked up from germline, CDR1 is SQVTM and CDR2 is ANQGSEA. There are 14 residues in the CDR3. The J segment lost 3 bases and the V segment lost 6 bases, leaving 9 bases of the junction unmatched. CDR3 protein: CSVAGTRDKETQYF. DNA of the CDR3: TGCAGCGTCGCCGGGACTAGGGATAAAGAGACCCAGTACTTC.